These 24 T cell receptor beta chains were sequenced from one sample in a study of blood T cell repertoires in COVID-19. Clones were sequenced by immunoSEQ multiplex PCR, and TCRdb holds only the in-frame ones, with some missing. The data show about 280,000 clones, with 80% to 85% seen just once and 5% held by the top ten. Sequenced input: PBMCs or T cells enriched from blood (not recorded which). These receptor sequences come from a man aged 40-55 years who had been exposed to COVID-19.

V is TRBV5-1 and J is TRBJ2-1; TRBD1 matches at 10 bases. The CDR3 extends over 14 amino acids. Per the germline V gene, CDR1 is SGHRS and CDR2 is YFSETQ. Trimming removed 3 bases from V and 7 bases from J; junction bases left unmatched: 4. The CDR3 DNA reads TGCGCCAGCAGCTCTGGACAGGGGGTAAATGAGCAGTTCTTC. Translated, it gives CASSSGQGVNEQFF.

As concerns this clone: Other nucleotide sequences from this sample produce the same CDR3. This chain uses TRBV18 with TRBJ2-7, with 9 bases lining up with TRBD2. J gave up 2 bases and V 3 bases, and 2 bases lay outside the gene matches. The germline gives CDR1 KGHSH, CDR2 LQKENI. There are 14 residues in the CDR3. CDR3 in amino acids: CASSPAGGPYEQYF. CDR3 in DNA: TGTGCCAGCTCACCGGCGGGAGGGCCCTACGAGCAGTACTTC.

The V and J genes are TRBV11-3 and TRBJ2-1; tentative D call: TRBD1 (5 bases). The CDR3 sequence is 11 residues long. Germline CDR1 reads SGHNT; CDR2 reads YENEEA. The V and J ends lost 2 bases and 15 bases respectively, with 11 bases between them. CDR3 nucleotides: TGTGCCAGCAGCTTAAAGGGGAAAGGGTTCTTC. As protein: CASSLKGKGFF.

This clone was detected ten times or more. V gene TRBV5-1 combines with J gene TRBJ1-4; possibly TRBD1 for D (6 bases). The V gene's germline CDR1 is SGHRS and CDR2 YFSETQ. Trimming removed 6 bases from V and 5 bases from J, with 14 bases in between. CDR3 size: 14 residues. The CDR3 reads CASKKWQGNEKLFF. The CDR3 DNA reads TGCGCCAGCAAGAAGTGGCAGGGGAATGAAAAACTGTTTTTT.

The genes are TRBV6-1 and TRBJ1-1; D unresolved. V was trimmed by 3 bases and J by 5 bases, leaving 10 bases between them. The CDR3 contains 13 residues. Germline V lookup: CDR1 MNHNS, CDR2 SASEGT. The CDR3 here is CASSEQALTEAFF. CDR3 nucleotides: TGTGCCAGCAGTGAGCAGGCTTTGACTGAAGCTTTCTTT.

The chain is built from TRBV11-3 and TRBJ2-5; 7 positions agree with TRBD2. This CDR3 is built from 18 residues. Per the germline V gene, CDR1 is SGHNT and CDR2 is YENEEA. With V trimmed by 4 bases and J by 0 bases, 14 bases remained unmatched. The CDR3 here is CASSSRGLNTYHQETQYF. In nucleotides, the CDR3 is TGTGCCAGCAGCTCTAGGGGACTAAACACCTACCACCAAGAGACCCAGTACTTC.

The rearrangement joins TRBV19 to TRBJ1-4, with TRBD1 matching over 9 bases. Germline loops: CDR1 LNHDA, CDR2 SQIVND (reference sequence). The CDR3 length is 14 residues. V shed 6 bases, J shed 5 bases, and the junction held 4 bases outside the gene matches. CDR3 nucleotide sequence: TGTGCCAGTAGCCCGACAGGGGGAAATGAAAAACTGTTTTTT. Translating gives CASSPTGGNEKLFF.

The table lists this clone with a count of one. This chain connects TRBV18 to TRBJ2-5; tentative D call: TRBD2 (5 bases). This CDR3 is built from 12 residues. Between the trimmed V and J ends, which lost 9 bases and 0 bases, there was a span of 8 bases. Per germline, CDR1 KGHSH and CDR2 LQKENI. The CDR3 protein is CASKRYQETQYF. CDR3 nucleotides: TGTGCCAGTAAGCGGTACCAAGAGACCCAGTACTTC.

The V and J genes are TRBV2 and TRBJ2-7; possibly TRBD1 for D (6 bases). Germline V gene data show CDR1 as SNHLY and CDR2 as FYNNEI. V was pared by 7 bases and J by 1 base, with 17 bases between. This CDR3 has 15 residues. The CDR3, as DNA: TGTGCCAGCACGGCAACACAGGGTCCGTCCTACGAGCAGTACTTC. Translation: CASTATQGPSYEQYF.

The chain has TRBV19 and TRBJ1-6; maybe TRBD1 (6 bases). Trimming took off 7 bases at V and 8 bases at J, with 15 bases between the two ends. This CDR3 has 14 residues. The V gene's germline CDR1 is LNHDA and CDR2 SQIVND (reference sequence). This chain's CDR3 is CASNGGRGDSPLHF. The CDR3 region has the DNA TGTGCCAGTAACGGGGGCCGGGGGGATTCACCCCTCCACTTT.

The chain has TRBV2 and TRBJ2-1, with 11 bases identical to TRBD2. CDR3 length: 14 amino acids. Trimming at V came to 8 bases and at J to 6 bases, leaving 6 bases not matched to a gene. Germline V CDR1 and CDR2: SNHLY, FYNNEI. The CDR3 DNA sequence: TGTGCCAGCCTTAGCGGGAGGGCCTCCAATGAGCAGTTCTTC. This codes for CASLSGRASNEQFF.

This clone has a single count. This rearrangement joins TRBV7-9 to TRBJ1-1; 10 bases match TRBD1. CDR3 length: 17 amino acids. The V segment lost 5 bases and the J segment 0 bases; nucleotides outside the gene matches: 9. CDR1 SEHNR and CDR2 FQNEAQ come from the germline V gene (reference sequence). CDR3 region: CASSKRQGAGVNTEAFF. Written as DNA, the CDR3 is TGTGCCAGCAGCAAAAGACAGGGGGCTGGGGTGAACACTGAAGCTTTCTTT.

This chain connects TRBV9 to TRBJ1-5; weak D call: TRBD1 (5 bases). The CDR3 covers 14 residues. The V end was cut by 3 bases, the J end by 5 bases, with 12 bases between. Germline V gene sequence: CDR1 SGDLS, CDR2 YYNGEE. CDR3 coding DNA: TGTGCCAGCAGCGCAAACTGGGGGGATCAGCCCCAGCATTTT. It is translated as CASSANWGDQPQHF.

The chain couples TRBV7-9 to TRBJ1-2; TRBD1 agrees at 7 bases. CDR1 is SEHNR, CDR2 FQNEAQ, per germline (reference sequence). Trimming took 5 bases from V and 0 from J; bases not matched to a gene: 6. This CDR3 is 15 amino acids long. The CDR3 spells CASSLSDRTNYGYTF. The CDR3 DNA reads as TGTGCCAGCAGCCTCTCGGACAGGACTAACTATGGCTACACCTTC.

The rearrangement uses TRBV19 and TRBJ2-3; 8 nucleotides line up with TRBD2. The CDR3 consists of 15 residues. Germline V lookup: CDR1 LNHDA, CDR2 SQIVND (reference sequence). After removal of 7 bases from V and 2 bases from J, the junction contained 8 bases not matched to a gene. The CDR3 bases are TGTGCCAGTACACGGACTAGCATTAACACAGATACGCAGTATTTT. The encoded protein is CASTRTSINTDTQYF.

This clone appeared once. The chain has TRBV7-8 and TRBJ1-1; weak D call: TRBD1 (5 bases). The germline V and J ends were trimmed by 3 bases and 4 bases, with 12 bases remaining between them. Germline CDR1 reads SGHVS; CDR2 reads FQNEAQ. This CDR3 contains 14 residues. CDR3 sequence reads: CASSLWGSSTEAFF. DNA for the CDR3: TGTGCCAGCAGCTTGTGGGGCAGTAGCACTGAAGCTTTCTTT.

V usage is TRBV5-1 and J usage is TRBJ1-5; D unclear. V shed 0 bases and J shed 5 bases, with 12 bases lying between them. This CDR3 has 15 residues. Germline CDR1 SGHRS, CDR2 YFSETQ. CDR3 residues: CASSLGTLAHQPQHF. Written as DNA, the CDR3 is TGCGCCAGCAGCTTGGGCACTCTTGCACATCAGCCCCAGCATTTT.

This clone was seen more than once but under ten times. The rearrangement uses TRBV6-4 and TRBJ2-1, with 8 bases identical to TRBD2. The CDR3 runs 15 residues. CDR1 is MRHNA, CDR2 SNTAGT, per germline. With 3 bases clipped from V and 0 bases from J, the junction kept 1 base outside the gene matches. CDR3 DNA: TGTGCCAGCAGTGAAAGCGGGAGCTCCTACAATGAGCAGTTCTTC. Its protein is CASSESGSSYNEQFF.

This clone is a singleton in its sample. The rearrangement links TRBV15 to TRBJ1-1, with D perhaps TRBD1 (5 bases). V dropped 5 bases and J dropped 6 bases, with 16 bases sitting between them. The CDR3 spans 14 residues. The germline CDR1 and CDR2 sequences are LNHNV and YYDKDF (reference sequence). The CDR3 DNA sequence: TGTGCCACCAGCTTACCCGGGGGGGGGTCTGAAGCTTTCTTT. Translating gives CATSLPGGGSEAFF.

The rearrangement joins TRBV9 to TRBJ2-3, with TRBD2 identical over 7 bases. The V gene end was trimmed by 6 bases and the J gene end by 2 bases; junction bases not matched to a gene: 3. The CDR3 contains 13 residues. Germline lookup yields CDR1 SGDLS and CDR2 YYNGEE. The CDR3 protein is CASNRDYTDTQYF. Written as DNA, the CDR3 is TGTGCCAGCAACCGGGACTACACAGATACGCAGTATTTT.

The CDR3 here is CASSDRRVSQPQHF. CDR3 bases: TGTGCCAGCAGTGACAGGAGGGTAAGTCAGCCCCAGCATTTT. This sequence joins TRBV6-4 and TRBJ1-5, with D unclear. Germline values: CDR1 MRHNA, CDR2 SNTAGT. This CDR3 has 14 amino acids. Trimming stripped 2 bases from V and 6 bases from J, with 11 bases between.

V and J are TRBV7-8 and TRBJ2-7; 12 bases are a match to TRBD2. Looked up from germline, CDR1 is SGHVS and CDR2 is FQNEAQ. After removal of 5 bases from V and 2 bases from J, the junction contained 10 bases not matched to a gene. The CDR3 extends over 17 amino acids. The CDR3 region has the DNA TGTGCCAGCAGCCTGACTAGCGGGAGTAGTACCACCTACGAGCAGTACTTC. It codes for CASSLTSGSSTTYEQYF.

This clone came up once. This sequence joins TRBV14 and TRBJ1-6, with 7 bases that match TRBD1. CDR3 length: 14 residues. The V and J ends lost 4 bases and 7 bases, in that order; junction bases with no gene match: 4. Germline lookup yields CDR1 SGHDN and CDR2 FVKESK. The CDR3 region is CASSLLTGNSPLHF. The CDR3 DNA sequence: TGTGCCAGCAGCCTCCTGACAGGGAATTCACCCCTCCACTTT.

CDR3 nucleotide sequence: TGTGCCAGTCGGGGGGTTTCGAACACCGGGGAGCTGTTTTTT. Encoded protein: CASRGVSNTGELFF. The rearrangement uses TRBV7-9 and TRBJ2-2, with 7 bases identical to TRBD2. CDR1 and CDR2 from the germline V gene are SEHNR and FQNEAQ (reference sequence). The V segment lost 9 bases and the J segment 0 bases; nucleotides outside the gene matches: 4. The CDR3 totals 14 residues.